A selection of T cell receptor beta chains follows, all from one sample in a study of control samples from healthy donors and cancer patients. Sequencing used immunoSEQ multiplex PCR; TCRdb keeps in-frame clones, though not all of them. The sample lists roughly 120,000 clones, about 89% occurring once. Sequencing input: blood. These TCRs come from a woman aged 18-29 years in good health. Both conserved end residues are part of each CDR3. The D gene is left open where the match is weak. Only some rows state a clone size, as once, few, many or a class for expanded clones.

len	abundance	v_gene	j_gene	d_gene	CDR3nt	CDR3aa
14	NA	TRBV10-1	TRBJ2-7	NA	TGCGCCAGCAGTGAGGGGGGGACCACCTACGAGCAGTACTTC	CASSEGGTTYEQYF
14	few	TRBV7-6	TRBJ1-2	NA	TGTGCCAGCAGCCCTGGGACAACGAACTATGGCTACACCTTC	CASSPGTTNYGYTF
13	NA	TRBV27	TRBJ2-7	NA	TGTGCCAGCAGTCCCTTCCCAACCTACGAGCAGTACTTC	CASSPFPTYEQYF
13	few	TRBV6-5	TRBJ2-3	NA	TGTGCCAGCAGTTACACCGCCACAGATACGCAGTATTTT	CASSYTATDTQYF
14	NA	TRBV6-2/TRBV6-3	TRBJ2-7	TRBD1	TGTGCCAGCAGTTACTCGACAGGGGCGGACGAGCAGTACTTC	CASSYSTGADEQYF
14	NA	TRBV28	TRBJ1-2	TRBD1	TGTGCCAGCAGTTCCGACAGGGGAGTAAATGGCTACACCTTC	CASSSDRGVNGYTF
15	NA	TRBV4-2	TRBJ1-3	NA	TGTGCCAGCAGCCAAGAGGGAGGCTCTGGAAACACCATATATTTT	CASSQEGGSGNTIYF
16	NA	TRBV28	TRBJ1-5	TRBD1	TGTGCCAGCAGTTTATGGGGGACAGGGGGCAATCAGCCCCAGCATTTT	CASSLWGTGGNQPQHF
15	NA	TRBV7-6	TRBJ1-3	NA	TGTGCCAGCAGCTTAGCCGGGGGTGAAGGAAACACCATATATTTT	CASSLAGGEGNTIYF
16	NA	TRBV27	TRBJ2-7	NA	TGTGCCAGCAGTCCCTTTGAGTATACCACCATCTACGAGCAGTACTTC	CASSPFEYTTIYEQYF
18	few	TRBV21-1	TRBJ1-5	NA	TGTGCCAGCAGCAAAGACGGTGAGGGACACCTTAGCAATCAGCCCCAGCATTTT	CASSKDGEGHLSNQPQHF
17	NA	TRBV6-4	TRBJ2-3	NA	TGTGCCAGCAGCGCCGGACCCTTGGGAGGCCCGACAGATACGCAGTATTTT	CASSAGPLGGPTDTQYF
15	NA	TRBV21-1	TRBJ2-5	NA	TGTGCCAGCAGCAAACGAGGACACAGTACGGAGACCCAGTACTTC	CASSKRGHSTETQYF
16	NA	TRBV2	TRBJ2-1	TRBD2	TGTGCCAGCAGTGAAACGAGCGGGAGCTCCTACAATGAGCAGTTCTTC	CASSETSGSSYNEQFF
20	NA	TRBV19	TRBJ1-3	NA	TGTGCCAGTAGTATGTTTACAGGCACCACGTCAATTCGATCTGGAAACACCATATATTTT	CASSMFTGTTSIRSGNTIYF
16	once	TRBV2	TRBJ2-7	TRBD1	TGTGCCAGCAGTGAAACGGGACAGAAAACGGCCTACGAGCAGTACTTC	CASSETGQKTAYEQYF
16	NA	TRBV9	TRBJ2-2	NA	TGTGCCAGCAGCGTAGAGGGCGGGGTATCATCCGGGGAGCTGTTTTTT	CASSVEGGVSSGELFF